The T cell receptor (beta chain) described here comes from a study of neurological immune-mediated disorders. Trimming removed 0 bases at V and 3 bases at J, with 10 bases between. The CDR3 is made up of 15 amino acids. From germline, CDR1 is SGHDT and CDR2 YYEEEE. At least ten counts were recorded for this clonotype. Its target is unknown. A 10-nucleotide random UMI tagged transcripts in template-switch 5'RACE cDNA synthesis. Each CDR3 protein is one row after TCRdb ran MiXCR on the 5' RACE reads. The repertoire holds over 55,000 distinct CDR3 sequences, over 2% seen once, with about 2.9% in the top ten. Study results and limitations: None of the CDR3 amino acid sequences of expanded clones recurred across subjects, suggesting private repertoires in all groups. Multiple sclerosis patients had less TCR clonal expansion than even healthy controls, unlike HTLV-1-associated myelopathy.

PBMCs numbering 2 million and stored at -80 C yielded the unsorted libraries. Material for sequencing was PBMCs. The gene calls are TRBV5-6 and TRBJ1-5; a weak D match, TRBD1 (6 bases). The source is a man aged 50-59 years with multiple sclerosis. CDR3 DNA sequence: TGTGCCAGCAGCTTGGCTGGGGGCAACAATCAGCCCCAGCATTTT. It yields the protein CASSLAGGNNQPQHF.